This TCR beta chain appears in the sequencing data of a study of blood T cell repertoires in COVID-19. Study-level information: Acute and convalescent COVID-19 samples came from the United States, Italy and Spain. PBMCs, B-cell-depleted T cells, or T cells provided the cDNA or gDNA that made up the material.

CDR3 length equals 16 residues. Germline lookup yields CDR1 MGHRA and CDR2 YSYEKL. Trimming took 0 bases from V and 3 from J, leaving 11 bases between them. Original handling: Reference gene primer amplification gave estimated nucleated cell counts. Sequencing was performed with immunoSEQ multiplex PCR; in TCRdb, only in-frame clones are kept and a portion is missing. That table gives V, J and clone size, and the DNA gave D and trimming. The table has 200,000 to 300,000 clones, 65% to 90% seen once. The sequencing sample was made of peripheral blood. This sequence originates from a man aged 45-65 years with COVID-19, enrolled during active disease. The rearrangement links TRBV4-1 to TRBJ2-2; D is possibly TRBD1 (5 bases). The CDR3 protein is CASSQDTRVDTGELFF. In nucleotides, the CDR3 is TGCGCCAGCAGCCAAGATACCAGGGTCGACACCGGGGAGCTGTTTTTT.